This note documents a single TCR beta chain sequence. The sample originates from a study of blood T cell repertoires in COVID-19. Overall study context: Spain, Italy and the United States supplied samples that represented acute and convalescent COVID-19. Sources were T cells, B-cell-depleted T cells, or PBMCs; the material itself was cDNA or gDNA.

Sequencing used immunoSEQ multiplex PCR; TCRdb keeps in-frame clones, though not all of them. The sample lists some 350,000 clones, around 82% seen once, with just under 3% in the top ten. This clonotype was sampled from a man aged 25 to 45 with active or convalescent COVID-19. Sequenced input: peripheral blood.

CDR3 DNA: TGTGCCAGCAGCCCCGACAGGGAGGCTGGAAACACCATATATTTT. It is translated as CASSPDREAGNTIYF. The genes are TRBV7-3 and TRBJ1-3; 7 bases are a match to TRBD1. CDR1 and CDR2 (germline): SGHTA, FQGTGA. J gave up 2 bases and V 5 bases, and 6 bases lay outside the gene matches. The CDR3 spans 15 residues.